This passage covers 2 T cell receptor beta chains from one sample sequenced in a study of cytomegalovirus exposure and HLA in healthy donors. PCR primers comprised 60 Vbeta and 13 Jbeta primers. Sequencing used immunoSEQ multiplex PCR; TCRdb keeps in-frame clones, though not all of them. The sample carries under 200,000 clones, approximately 80% recorded once. Sequencing was carried out using PBMCs. All receptors come from a male donor in good health and CMV-seropositive.

V is TRBV28 and J is TRBJ2-7; D is perhaps TRBD1 (6 bases). The CDR3 runs 16 residues. Germline V gene sequence: CDR1 MDHEN, CDR2 SYDVKM. V shed 4 bases and J shed 3 bases, with 19 bases lying between them. The CDR3 reads CASSSQTGTNVYEQYF. The CDR3 DNA follows: TGTGCCAGCAGTTCTCAGACAGGCACCAACGTCTACGAGCAGTACTTC.

V is TRBV4-3 and J is TRBJ1-2; 10 bases line up with TRBD1. Germline V gene sequence: CDR1 LGHNA, CDR2 YSLEER. CDR3 length: 18 residues. V shed 0 bases and J 6 bases; nucleotides not matched to a gene: 13. CDR3: CASSQDRGGTGERNGYTF. The CDR3, as DNA: TGCGCCAGCAGCCAAGATAGGGGGGGGACAGGGGAGAGGAATGGCTACACCTTC.